Presented here are 31 T cell receptor beta chains from one specimen sequenced in a study of cytomegalovirus exposure and HLA in healthy donors. Researchers ran the PCR with 60 Vbeta and 13 Jbeta primers. Produced via immunoSEQ multiplex PCR; TCRdb's table is partial and in-frame only. This specimen shows 150,000 to 250,000 clones; the ten leading clones hold almost 0.75%. The source material was PBMCs. Receptors were obtained from a boy aged 5-17 years in good health and CMV-seronegative.

This chain links TRBV10-2 with TRBJ2-7, with TRBD1 identical over 9 bases. V shed 7 bases, J shed 7 bases, and the junction held 2 bases outside the gene matches. This CDR3 spans 11 amino acids. Germline lookup yields CDR1 WSHSY and CDR2 SAAADI. The CDR3 reads CASKTGGEQYF. DNA of the CDR3: TGCGCCAGCAAGACAGGGGGAGAGCAGTACTTC.

The chain is built from TRBV28 and TRBJ2-1; 7 bases are a match to TRBD2. V was clipped by 7 bases and J by 7 bases; unmatched bases: 4. Germline CDR1 is MDHEN and CDR2 is SYDVKM. The length of the CDR3 is 12 residues. CDR3: CASKLGGNEQFF. CDR3 coding DNA: TGTGCCAGCAAACTCGGGGGGAATGAGCAGTTCTTC.

J is TRBJ1-5 and V is TRBV6-1; TRBD1 might be the D (6 bases). Germline V gives CDR1 MNHNS, CDR2 SASEGT. The CDR3 sequence is 15 residues long. V lost 0 bases to trimming and J lost 5 bases, with 11 bases between them. Here the CDR3 DNA reads TGTGCCAGCAGTGAAGCGGCAGGGGCCTATCAGCCCCAGCATTTT. This translates into CASSEAAGAYQPQHF.

The rearrangement uses TRBV10-3 and TRBJ1-1; perhaps TRBD1 as D (6 bases). The CDR3 has 15 residues. The V end was cut by 4 bases, the J end by 7 bases, with 19 bases between. Germline V gene lookup returns CDR1 ENHRY and CDR2 SYGVKD. The CDR3 DNA follows: TGTGCCATCAGTGGACCGCAGACAGGACGTTTTGAAGCTTTCTTT. Translation gives CAISGPQTGRFEAFF.

V gene TRBV5-4 combines with J gene TRBJ2-3; TRBD2 might be the D (5 bases). The CDR3 has 19 residues. Deletions cut 3 bases from V and 3 bases from J, with 26 bases between. CDR1 is SGHNT and CDR2 is YYREEE in the germline V gene (reference sequence). CDR3 residues: CASSSGGERANRGTDTQYF. CDR3 DNA: TGTGCCAGCAGCTCCGGAGGAGAACGTGCCAATCGGGGTACAGATACGCAGTATTTT.

This chain joins TRBV10-3 and TRBJ1-3, with 7 positions matching TRBD1. Looked up from germline, CDR1 is ENHRY and CDR2 is SYGVKD. The CDR3 length is 16 residues. V lost 6 bases and J lost 0; bases outside the gene matches: 8. This chain's CDR3 is CAISPGTEVSGNTIYF. The DNA for the CDR3 is TGTGCCATCAGCCCCGGGACAGAAGTCTCTGGAAACACCATATATTTT.

The chain couples TRBV5-4 to TRBJ1-2; TRBD1 matches at 7 bases. The V gene end was trimmed by 3 bases and the J gene end by 6 bases; junction bases not matched to a gene: 11. CDR1 and CDR2 (germline): SGHNT, YYREEE (reference sequence). The CDR3 runs to 15 residues. For the CDR3, the DNA is TGTGCCAGCAGCTCAGACCAGGGGGTTTCGGATGGCTACACCTTC. It encodes CASSSDQGVSDGYTF.

The chain couples TRBV28 to TRBJ2-5; possible D gene TRBD2, 6 bases. Germline CDR1 reads MDHEN; CDR2 reads SYDVKM. Trimming cost V 9 bases and J 2 bases, with 16 bases left between them. The CDR3 contains 14 residues. The CDR3 coding sequence is TGTGCCAGTACACCCTGGGGGGAACAAGAGACCCAGTACTTC. It specifies CASTPWGEQETQYF.

V gene TRBV4-1 combines with J gene TRBJ2-7; 7 nucleotides agree with TRBD2. Germline V gives CDR1 MGHRA, CDR2 YSYEKL. The length of the CDR3 is 15 residues. V trimming: 4 bases; J trimming: 3 bases; junction bases outside the gene matches: 9. The CDR3: CASSLRGVQNYEQYF. The CDR3 DNA reads TGCGCCAGCAGCCTACGGGGGGTACAAAACTACGAGCAGTACTTC.

The chain carries TRBV5-5 and TRBJ1-4; no firm D call. Trimming pared 7 bases from V and 5 bases from J, leaving 15 bases between. CDR3 length: 14 residues. Germline loops: CDR1 SGHKS, CDR2 YYEKEE (reference sequence). This CDR3 reads CASRRQSGNEKLFF. CDR3 DNA: TGTGCCAGCCGGCGTCAATCGGGGAATGAAAAACTGTTTTTT.

The chain joins TRBV4-2 to TRBJ2-3; 12 nucleotides match TRBD2. Germline V gives CDR1 LGHNA, CDR2 YNFKEQ. With V trimmed by 0 bases and J by 5 bases, 3 bases remained unmatched. The CDR3 spans 16 residues. CDR3 sequence (DNA): TGTGCCAGCAGCCAAGATCTAGCGGGGGGGCAAGATACGCAGTATTTT. Translated, it gives CASSQDLAGGQDTQYF.

The gene calls are TRBV7-2 and TRBJ2-3; tentatively, D is TRBD2 (6 bases). This CDR3 is built from 15 residues. Trimming pared 5 bases from V and 5 bases from J, leaving 17 bases between. The V gene's germline CDR1 is SGHTA and CDR2 FQGNSA. CDR3 bases: TGTGCCAGCAGCCGCGCGCCCTCCGGGGGAGATACGCAGTATTTT. The encoded protein is CASSRAPSGGDTQYF.

The V call is TRBV30, the J call TRBJ2-5; TRBD2 might be the D (6 bases). The DNA matches TRBJ2-7 better at its end, which makes the J call doubtful. The CDR3 contains 13 residues. The germline CDR1 and CDR2 sequences are GTSNPN and SVGIG (reference sequence). The CDR3 nucleotides read TGTGCCTGGAGTGTGGGGGGATCCTACGAGCAGTACTTC. Encoded protein: CAWSVGGSYEQYF.

In DNA form, the CDR3 reads TGCAGCGTTGACCCGACCGGGGGGACTGAAGCTTTCTTT. Encoded protein: CSVDPTGGTEAFF. The V gene is TRBV29-1, the J gene TRBJ1-1; possible D gene TRBD1, 5 bases. With 3 bases removed from V and 5 bases from J, the gap between germline ends came to 13 bases. CDR1 is SQVTM and CDR2 is ANQGSEA in the germline V gene. This CDR3 region has 13 residues.

This chain connects TRBV6-4 to TRBJ2-3; D may be TRBD1 (8 bases). This CDR3 region has 15 residues. The V gene lost 6 bases and the J gene lost 6 bases, with 19 bases spanning the gap. Germline V lookup: CDR1 MRHNA, CDR2 SNTAGT. The CDR3: CASSGTGGGGDTQYF. DNA of the CDR3: TGTGCCAGCAGCGGGACAGGAGGGGGGGGCGATACGCAGTATTTT.

The J gene is TRBJ2-7, the V gene TRBV27; TRBD1 agrees at 9 bases. Germline-derived CDR1 and CDR2 are MNHEY and SMNVEV (reference sequence). J was trimmed by 3 bases and V by 1 base; bases with no gene match: 7. This CDR3 has 16 amino acids. CDR3 nucleotides: TGTGCCAGCAGTTTATATCCACCGGGACAGGGCTACGAGCAGTACTTC. Its protein product is CASSLYPPGQGYEQYF.

This chain connects TRBV6-5 to TRBJ1-1; unclear D gene. The length of the CDR3 is 14 residues. The germline V and J ends were trimmed by 2 bases and 3 bases, with 10 bases remaining between them. CDR1 is MNHEY, CDR2 SVGAGI, per germline. The CDR3 spells CASSYALGDTEAFF. CDR3 sequence (DNA): TGTGCCAGCAGTTACGCACTGGGAGACACTGAAGCTTTCTTT.

J is TRBJ1-2 and V is TRBV4-3; D is perhaps TRBD1 (6 bases). The CDR3 contains 15 residues. V lost 3 bases, J lost 4 bases, and 15 bases lay in between. Germline CDR1 is LGHNA and CDR2 is YSLEER. The DNA for the CDR3 is TGCGCCAGCAGCCAGTTAACGACAGGTTCCTATGGCTACACCTTC. This sequence encodes CASSQLTTGSYGYTF.

The chain joins TRBV30 to TRBJ2-3; D is unresolved. The germline gives CDR1 GTSNPN, CDR2 SVGIG (reference sequence). This CDR3 is 14 amino acids long. Trimming took 0 bases from V and 0 from J, leaving 7 bases between them. CDR3 bases: TGTGCCTGGAGTGTCCTATCTAGCACAGATACGCAGTATTTT. It codes for CAWSVLSSTDTQYF.

The chain couples TRBV13 to TRBJ2-5; weak D call: TRBD1 (5 bases). The J call may be in error: the DNA end matches TRBJ2-7 better. The CDR3 runs to 13 residues. Germline loops: CDR1 PRHDT, CDR2 FYEKMQ (reference sequence). The CDR3 here is CASSPRAPYEQYF. The CDR3 DNA sequence: TGTGCCAGCAGCCCCAGGGCCCCCTACGAGCAGTACTTC.

The V and J genes are TRBV2 and TRBJ1-6; D call uncertain. Looked up from germline, CDR1 is SNHLY and CDR2 is FYNNEI. CDR3 length equals 16 residues. The V gene lost 2 bases and the J gene lost 10 bases, with 18 bases spanning the gap. The CDR3 DNA sequence: TGTGCCAGCAGTGAACGCGGAGGGAAGGGCGGCTCACCCCTCCACTTT. Translation: CASSERGGKGGSPLHF.

The CDR3 spells CAISERTVANYEQYF. The CDR3 coding sequence is TGTGCCATCAGTGAAAGGACAGTCGCAAACTACGAGCAGTACTTC. The chain employs TRBV10-3 and TRBJ2-7; possibly TRBD1 for D (6 bases). With 3 bases removed from V and 3 bases from J, the gap between germline ends came to 15 bases. Germline CDR1 ENHRY, CDR2 SYGVKD. This CDR3 is built from 15 residues.

The J gene is TRBJ2-2, the V gene TRBV7-2; 10 nucleotides agree with TRBD1. The CDR3 covers 14 residues. Germline V gives CDR1 SGHTA, CDR2 FQGNSA. With V trimmed by 8 bases and J by 4 bases, 4 bases remained unmatched. CDR3: CASQGQGSTGELFF. Here the CDR3 DNA reads TGTGCCAGCCAGGGACAGGGGAGCACCGGGGAGCTGTTTTTT.

The V call is TRBV19, the J call TRBJ1-1; 7 nucleotides line up with TRBD1. CDR3 length: 11 residues. V lost 7 bases, J lost 9 bases, and 5 bases stayed unmatched. CDR1 is LNHDA and CDR2 is SQIVND in the germline V gene (reference sequence). In nucleotides, the CDR3 is TGTGCCAGTACCGGGACAGATAAAGCTTTCTTT. Protein product: CASTGTDKAFF.

This rearrangement joins TRBV29-1 to TRBJ1-2; weak D call: TRBD1 (5 bases). V was pared by 3 bases and J by 3 bases, with 5 bases between. This CDR3 contains 11 residues. Germline CDR1 SQVTM, CDR2 ANQGSEA. The CDR3 protein is CSVDRDYGYTF. Written as DNA, the CDR3 is TGCAGCGTTGACAGGGACTATGGCTACACCTTC.

The chain joins TRBV4-3 to TRBJ2-3, with D possibly being TRBD1 (6 bases). V shed 0 bases and J shed 4 bases, with 11 bases lying between them. Germline lookup yields CDR1 LGHNA and CDR2 YSLEER. The CDR3 runs to 15 residues. The CDR3 DNA reads TGCGCCAGCAGCCAAGACTCAGGGGTGGCAGATACGCAGTATTTT. Amino acids: CASSQDSGVADTQYF.

The V call is TRBV19, the J call TRBJ2-2; 8 bases agree with TRBD1. J gave up 4 bases and V 7 bases, and 5 bases lay outside the gene matches. The germline CDR1 and CDR2 sequences are LNHDA and SQIVND (reference sequence). CDR3 size: 14 residues. CDR3 DNA: TGTGCCAGTATCCGACAGGGGTTCACCGGGGAGCTGTTTTTT. This translates into CASIRQGFTGELFF.

This sequence joins TRBV30 and TRBJ1-1; weak D call: TRBD1 (6 bases). Trimming stripped 6 bases from V and 6 bases from J, with 17 bases between. Germline CDR1 and CDR2: GTSNPN and SVGIG (reference sequence). The CDR3 length is 13 residues. The CDR3, as DNA: TGTGCCTGTTTGGGACAAGATCACCCTGAAGCTTTCTTT. This gives the protein CACLGQDHPEAFF.

V gene TRBV9 combines with J gene TRBJ2-7; D might be TRBD2 (6 bases). Germline CDR1 and CDR2: SGDLS and YYNGEE. V gave up 0 bases and J gave up 3 bases, with 10 bases separating them. The CDR3 consists of 14 residues. As DNA, the CDR3 is TGTGCCAGCAGCGTAGGACTAGATGGCTACGAGCAGTACTTC. Translating gives CASSVGLDGYEQYF.

The rearrangement links TRBV2 to TRBJ1-1; tentatively, D is TRBD1 (6 bases). CDR1 is SNHLY and CDR2 is FYNNEI in the germline V gene. V lost 6 bases and J 2 bases, leaving 10 bases between the germline ends. This CDR3 is built from 13 residues. The CDR3 is CASSTGTNTEAFF. CDR3 nucleotides: TGTGCCAGCAGCACAGGGACAAACACTGAAGCTTTCTTT.

This chain connects TRBV5-1 to TRBJ2-3; 7 bases match TRBD1. Trimming removed 5 bases from V and 3 bases from J; junction bases left unmatched: 12. Per the germline V gene, CDR1 is SGHRS and CDR2 is YFSETQ. The CDR3 runs 16 residues. The CDR3 sequence is CASSRTGEEMTDTQYF. As DNA, the CDR3 is TGCGCCAGCAGTCGAACAGGGGAAGAGATGACAGATACGCAGTATTTT.